Below, one T cell receptor (beta chain) is given with its context. The source of the sample is a study of blood T cell repertoires in COVID-19. Background on the study: The origin of the acute and convalescent COVID-19 samples was the United States, Italy and Spain. Sources were T cells, B-cell-depleted T cells, or PBMCs; the material itself was cDNA or gDNA.

In germline, CDR1 is SGDLS, CDR2 YYNGEE. The CDR3 is made up of 16 amino acids. V was pared by 1 base and J by 8 bases, with 12 bases of the junction left unmatched. Authors' processing steps: Reference gene primer amplification yielded estimated nucleated cell counts. Only in-frame clones appear in the TCRdb table, and some are missing; sequencing was by immunoSEQ multiplex PCR. That table gives V, J and clone size, and the DNA gave D and trimming. The table lists around 250,000 clones, around 80% of them singletons. The sample comprised peripheral blood. The V call is TRBV9, the J call TRBJ2-1; 7 bases line up with TRBD1. This clonotype originated in a man in his forties with active or convalescent COVID-19. For the CDR3, the DNA is TGTGCCAGCAGCGTAAGGGCAGGGGGTCAAAAATATGAGCAGTTCTTC. Translating gives CASSVRAGGQKYEQFF.